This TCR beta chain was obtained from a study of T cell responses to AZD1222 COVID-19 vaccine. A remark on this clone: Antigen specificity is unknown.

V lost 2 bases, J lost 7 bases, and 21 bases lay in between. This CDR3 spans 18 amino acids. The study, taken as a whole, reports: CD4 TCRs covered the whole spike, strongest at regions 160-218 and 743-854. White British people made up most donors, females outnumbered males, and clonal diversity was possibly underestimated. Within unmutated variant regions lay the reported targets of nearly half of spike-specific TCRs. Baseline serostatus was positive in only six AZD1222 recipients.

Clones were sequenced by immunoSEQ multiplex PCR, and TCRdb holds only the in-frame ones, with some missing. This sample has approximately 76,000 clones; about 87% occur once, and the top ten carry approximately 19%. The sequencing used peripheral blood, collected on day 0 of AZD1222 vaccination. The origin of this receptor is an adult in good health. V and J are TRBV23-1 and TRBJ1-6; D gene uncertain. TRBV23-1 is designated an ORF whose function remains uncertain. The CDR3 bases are TGCGCCAGCAGTCAACCCCCTTCGCCGGGGAAAGAGAATTCACCCCTCCACTTT. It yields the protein CASSQPPSPGKENSPLHF.